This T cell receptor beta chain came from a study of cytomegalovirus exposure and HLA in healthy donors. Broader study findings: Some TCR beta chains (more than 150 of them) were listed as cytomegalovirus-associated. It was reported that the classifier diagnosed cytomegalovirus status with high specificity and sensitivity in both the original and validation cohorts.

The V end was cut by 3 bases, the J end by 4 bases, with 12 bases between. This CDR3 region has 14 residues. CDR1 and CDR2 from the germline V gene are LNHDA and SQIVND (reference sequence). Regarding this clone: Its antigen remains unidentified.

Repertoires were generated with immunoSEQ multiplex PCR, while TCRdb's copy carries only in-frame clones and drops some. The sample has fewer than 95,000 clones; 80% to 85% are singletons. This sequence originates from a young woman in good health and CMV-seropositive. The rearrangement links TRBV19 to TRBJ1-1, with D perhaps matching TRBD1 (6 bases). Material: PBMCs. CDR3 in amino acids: CASSMGHDGTEAFF. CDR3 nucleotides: TGTGCCAGTAGTATGGGACATGATGGCACTGAAGCTTTCTTT.